Presented here are 24 T cell receptor beta chains from one specimen sequenced in a study of T cell clones after liver transplantation. The protocol was immunoSEQ multiplex PCR, while the TCRdb copy is restricted to in-frame clones and leaves out a portion. The repertoire has about 120,000 clones, 90% of them found once; the top ten carry 0.83%. The source was CD4+ T cells from blood, collected 12 months after liver transplant. These receptors were collected from a human patient who received a liver transplant. Some T cells may have come from the graft donor.

This chain uses TRBV30 with TRBJ1-2, with 8 bases identical to TRBD1. V lost 2 bases and J lost 3; bases outside the gene matches: 2. The CDR3 runs 13 residues. The germline V gene has CDR1 GTSNPN and CDR2 SVGIG (reference sequence). CDR3 sequence: CAWSPGGYYGYTF. The CDR3 coding sequence is TGTGCCTGGAGTCCAGGGGGCTACTATGGCTACACCTTC.

This chain uses TRBV5-4 with TRBJ2-3; TRBD2 matches at 7 bases. V trimming: 4 bases; J trimming: 4 bases; junction bases outside the gene matches: 6. Germline CDR1 SGHNT, CDR2 YYREEE (reference sequence). The CDR3 is 14 amino acids. CDR3: CASSLRGGPDTQYF. DNA of the CDR3: TGTGCCAGCAGCCTTAGGGGAGGGCCAGATACGCAGTATTTT.

This clone came up once. The chain links TRBV18 to TRBJ2-1, with 7 bases lining up with TRBD2. The ends lost 3 bases at V and 9 bases at J; junction bases unmatched: 14. The CDR3 totals 16 residues. Germline CDR1 and CDR2: KGHSH and LQKENI. This chain's CDR3 is CASSPRRGSASGEQFF. CDR3 DNA: TGTGCCAGCTCACCCCGTCGCGGGAGTGCTTCGGGTGAGCAGTTCTTC.

The V call is TRBV7-2, the J call TRBJ2-1; TRBD2 agrees at 13 bases. CDR1 and CDR2 from the germline V gene are SGHTA and FQGNSA. The CDR3 runs to 13 residues. With 8 bases clipped from V and 9 bases from J, the junction kept 4 bases outside the gene matches. The CDR3 sequence: CASELAGGAEQFF. CDR3 nucleotide sequence: TGTGCCAGCGAACTAGCGGGAGGGGCTGAGCAGTTCTTC.

The gene calls are TRBV5-1 and TRBJ2-3, with 8 nucleotides matching TRBD1. This CDR3 is 14 amino acids long. CDR1 SGHRS and CDR2 YFSETQ come from the germline V gene. The ends lost 4 bases at V and 4 bases at J; junction bases unmatched: 5. CDR3: CASSPGQAADTQYF. Written as DNA, the CDR3 is TGCGCCAGCAGCCCGGGACAGGCTGCAGATACGCAGTATTTT.

This sequence joins TRBV6-1 and TRBJ1-5; no reliable D call. The length of the CDR3 is 13 residues. Trimming removed 6 bases at V and 9 bases at J, with 15 bases between. Germline lookup yields CDR1 MNHNS and CDR2 SASEGT. The CDR3 DNA reads TGTGCCAGCAGGGACTGGGCTGGAGGGCCCCAGCATTTT. Translating gives CASRDWAGGPQHF.

J is TRBJ2-3 and V is TRBV25-1; D possibly matches TRBD1 or TRBD2 (6 bases each). Germline lookup yields CDR1 MGHDK and CDR2 SYGVNS. The CDR3 is made up of 13 amino acids. V was cut by 1 base and J by 6 bases, with 8 bases left in between. The CDR3, as DNA: TGTGCCAGCAGTGAATCGGGGGCGGATACGCAGTATTTT. Protein product: CASSESGADTQYF.

The rearrangement uses TRBV7-3 and TRBJ2-3, with D perhaps matching TRBD1 or TRBD2 (5 bases each). The CDR3 runs 12 residues. Germline loops: CDR1 SGHTA, CDR2 FQGTGA. With 8 bases removed from V and 6 bases from J, the gap between germline ends came to 12 bases. The CDR3 DNA is TGTGCCAGCCGGGGCGGGTTGGATACGCAGTATTTT. Residues: CASRGGLDTQYF.

This clone showed up just a few times. The chain links TRBV7-6 to TRBJ1-5, with D maybe TRBD1 (5 bases). CDR3 size: 19 residues. Germline V gene lookup returns CDR1 SGHVS and CDR2 FNYEAQ. The V end was cut by 5 bases, the J end by 0 bases, with 23 bases between. CDR3 DNA sequence: TGTGCCAGCAGCCGTAGTATGGGTAGGGGAGACTATAGCAATCAGCCCCAGCATTTT. This translates into CASSRSMGRGDYSNQPQHF.

J is TRBJ2-1 and V is TRBV9; 13 bases align to TRBD2. V dropped 4 bases and J dropped 7; count of bases not matched to a gene: 5. This CDR3 region has 15 residues. Germline loops: CDR1 SGDLS, CDR2 YYNGEE. CDR3 nucleotide sequence: TGTGCCAGCAGCACGACTAGCGGGAGGATGAATGAGCAGTTCTTC. As protein: CASSTTSGRMNEQFF.

The chain carries TRBV9 and TRBJ2-5; TRBD1 agrees at 8 bases. Germline V CDR1 and CDR2: SGDLS, YYNGEE. After removal of 2 bases from V and 5 bases from J, the junction contained 2 bases not matched to a gene. CDR3 size: 13 residues. For the CDR3, the DNA is TGTGCCAGCAGCGTTACAGGGGGGGAGACCCAGTACTTC. Protein product: CASSVTGGETQYF.

This chain uses TRBV5-4 with TRBJ1-2; 10 bases align to TRBD1. The germline CDR1 and CDR2 sequences are SGHNT and YYREEE (reference sequence). CDR3 size: 14 residues. Trimming cost V 7 bases and J 5 bases; bases outside gene matches: 8. This CDR3 is CASATTGGGYGYTF. For the CDR3, the DNA is TGTGCCAGCGCGACGACAGGGGGCGGGTATGGCTACACCTTC.

The chain combines TRBV28 with TRBJ2-1; TRBD2 agrees at 8 bases. The germline CDR1 and CDR2 sequences are MDHEN and SYDVKM. The CDR3 totals 14 residues. The V segment lost 6 bases and the J segment 5 bases; nucleotides outside the gene matches: 6. The CDR3 bases are TGTGCCAGCAGAGTAAGGCGGGGGGACAATGAGCAGTTCTTC. It encodes CASRVRRGDNEQFF.

This clone was counted a few times. The chain uses TRBV4-1 and TRBJ1-4, with 9 bases identical to TRBD1. The CDR3 length is 15 residues. The germline V gene has CDR1 MGHRA and CDR2 YSYEKL. Trimming cost V 5 bases and J 8 bases; bases outside gene matches: 9. CDR3 in amino acids: CASSELQGAGEKLFF. In DNA, the CDR3 is TGCGCCAGCAGCGAACTACAGGGGGCGGGGGAAAAACTGTTTTTT.

The chain has TRBV6-5 and TRBJ2-1; TRBD1 or TRBD2 may be the D gene (5 bases each). CDR1 MNHEY and CDR2 SVGAGI come from the germline V gene. This CDR3 spans 11 amino acids. Trimming shortened V by 10 bases and J by 9 bases, and 13 bases separated the two germline ends. The CDR3 bases are TGTGCCACCTATCGGGGACGTGAGCAGTTCTTC. It translates to CATYRGREQFF.

This clone has more than one count but fewer than ten. The chain couples TRBV4-1 to TRBJ2-2; 12 bases map to TRBD2. The CDR3 spans 17 residues. CDR1 is MGHRA and CDR2 is YSYEKL in the germline V gene. V lost 1 base to trimming and J lost 5 bases; unmatched junction nucleotides: 5. For the CDR3, the DNA is TGCGCCAGCAGCCAAGGACTAGCGGGAGAGGGAACCGGGGAGCTGTTTTTT. Encoded protein: CASSQGLAGEGTGELFF.

V gene TRBV19 combines with J gene TRBJ1-5; no reliable D call. Per germline, CDR1 LNHDA and CDR2 SQIVND (reference sequence). The CDR3 is made up of 15 amino acids. The V end was cut by 1 base, the J end by 2 bases, with 9 bases between. The CDR3 nucleotides read TGTGCCAGTAGTATAGTTAAACATGGCAATCAGCCCCAGCATTTT. It encodes CASSIVKHGNQPQHF.

The rearrangement uses TRBV7-2 and TRBJ1-1; 7 bases line up with TRBD1. The germline gives CDR1 SGHTA, CDR2 FQGNSA. V was clipped by 5 bases and J by 1 base; unmatched bases: 19. This CDR3 comprises 19 residues. This CDR3 is CASSRLSRQGILRNTEAFF. CDR3 nucleotide sequence: TGTGCCAGCAGCCGCCTGAGTCGACAGGGAATCTTACGGAACACTGAAGCTTTCTTT.

The rearrangement joins TRBV2 to TRBJ1-2, with D perhaps matching TRBD1 (5 bases). There are 13 residues in the CDR3. CDR1 is SNHLY and CDR2 is FYNNEI in the germline V gene. V was shortened by 6 bases and J by 1 base, with 9 bases between the two germline ends. The CDR3 spells CASRIQDNYGYTF. The CDR3 DNA is TGTGCCAGCAGGATACAGGATAACTATGGCTACACCTTC.

This chain joins TRBV15 and TRBJ2-1; TRBD2 aligns across 12 bases. J lost 4 bases, V lost 0 bases, and 1 base had no gene match. In germline, CDR1 is LNHNV, CDR2 YYDKDF (reference sequence). The CDR3 is 16 amino acids. CDR3 amino acids: CATSREGTSGYNEQFF. In nucleotides, the CDR3 is TGTGCCACCAGCAGAGAAGGGACTAGCGGGTACAATGAGCAGTTCTTC. Complete variable domain (other parts from reference TRBV15 and TRBJ2-1): DAMVIQNPRYQVTQFGKPVTLSCSQTLNHNVMYWYQQKSSQAPKLLFHYYDKDFNNEADTPDNFQSRRPNTSFCFLDIRSPGLGDTAMYLCATSREGTSGYNEQFFGPGTRLTVL.

The chain is built from TRBV4-3 and TRBJ1-4; possibly TRBD1 for D (5 bases). V was pared by 5 bases and J by 3 bases, with 19 bases between. Germline V gene data show CDR1 as LGHNA and CDR2 as YSLEER. This CDR3 is 17 amino acids long. CDR3 DNA: TGCGCCAGCAGCAAACGGGACGCCTTTGCAGCTAATGAAAAACTGTTTTTT. Protein: CASSKRDAFAANEKLFF.

The CDR3 sequence: CASSLNLLRRDEKLFF. CDR3 nucleotide sequence: TGTGCCAGCAGCTTAAACCTACTCCGTCGAGATGAAAAACTGTTTTTT. The chain uses TRBV7-2 and TRBJ1-4; no reliable D call. The germline CDR1 and CDR2 sequences are SGHTA and FQGNSA. This CDR3 contains 16 residues. V lost 2 bases, J lost 6 bases, and 16 bases lay in between. Based on the CDR3 plus reference TRBV7-2 and TRBJ1-4, the full variable domain is GAGVSQSPSNKVTEKGKDVELRCDPISGHTALYWYRQSLGQGLEFLIYFQGNSAPDKSGLPSDRFSAERTGGSVSTLTIQRTQQEDSAVYLCASSLNLLRRDEKLFFGSGTQLSVL.

CDR3 sequence reads: CASSLALAGYNEQFF. The CDR3 coding sequence is TGTGCCAGCAGCTTGGCACTAGCGGGGTACAATGAGCAGTTCTTC. The V call is TRBV7-3, the J call TRBJ2-1; 10 nucleotides line up with TRBD2. The V and J ends lost 3 bases and 4 bases, in that order; junction bases with no gene match: 3. The CDR3 contains 15 residues. Germline V gene lookup returns CDR1 SGHTA and CDR2 FQGTGA.

CDR3 sequence reads: CASSPTGGLGGTEAFF. The CDR3 nucleotides are TGTGCCAGCAGCCCTACAGGGGGCTTAGGGGGCACTGAAGCTTTCTTT. The rearrangement joins TRBV7-9 to TRBJ1-1; 9 positions agree with TRBD1. V lost 5 bases, J lost 4 bases, and 11 bases stayed unmatched. The CDR3 totals 16 residues. Germline CDR1 reads SEHNR; CDR2 reads FQNEAQ (reference sequence).